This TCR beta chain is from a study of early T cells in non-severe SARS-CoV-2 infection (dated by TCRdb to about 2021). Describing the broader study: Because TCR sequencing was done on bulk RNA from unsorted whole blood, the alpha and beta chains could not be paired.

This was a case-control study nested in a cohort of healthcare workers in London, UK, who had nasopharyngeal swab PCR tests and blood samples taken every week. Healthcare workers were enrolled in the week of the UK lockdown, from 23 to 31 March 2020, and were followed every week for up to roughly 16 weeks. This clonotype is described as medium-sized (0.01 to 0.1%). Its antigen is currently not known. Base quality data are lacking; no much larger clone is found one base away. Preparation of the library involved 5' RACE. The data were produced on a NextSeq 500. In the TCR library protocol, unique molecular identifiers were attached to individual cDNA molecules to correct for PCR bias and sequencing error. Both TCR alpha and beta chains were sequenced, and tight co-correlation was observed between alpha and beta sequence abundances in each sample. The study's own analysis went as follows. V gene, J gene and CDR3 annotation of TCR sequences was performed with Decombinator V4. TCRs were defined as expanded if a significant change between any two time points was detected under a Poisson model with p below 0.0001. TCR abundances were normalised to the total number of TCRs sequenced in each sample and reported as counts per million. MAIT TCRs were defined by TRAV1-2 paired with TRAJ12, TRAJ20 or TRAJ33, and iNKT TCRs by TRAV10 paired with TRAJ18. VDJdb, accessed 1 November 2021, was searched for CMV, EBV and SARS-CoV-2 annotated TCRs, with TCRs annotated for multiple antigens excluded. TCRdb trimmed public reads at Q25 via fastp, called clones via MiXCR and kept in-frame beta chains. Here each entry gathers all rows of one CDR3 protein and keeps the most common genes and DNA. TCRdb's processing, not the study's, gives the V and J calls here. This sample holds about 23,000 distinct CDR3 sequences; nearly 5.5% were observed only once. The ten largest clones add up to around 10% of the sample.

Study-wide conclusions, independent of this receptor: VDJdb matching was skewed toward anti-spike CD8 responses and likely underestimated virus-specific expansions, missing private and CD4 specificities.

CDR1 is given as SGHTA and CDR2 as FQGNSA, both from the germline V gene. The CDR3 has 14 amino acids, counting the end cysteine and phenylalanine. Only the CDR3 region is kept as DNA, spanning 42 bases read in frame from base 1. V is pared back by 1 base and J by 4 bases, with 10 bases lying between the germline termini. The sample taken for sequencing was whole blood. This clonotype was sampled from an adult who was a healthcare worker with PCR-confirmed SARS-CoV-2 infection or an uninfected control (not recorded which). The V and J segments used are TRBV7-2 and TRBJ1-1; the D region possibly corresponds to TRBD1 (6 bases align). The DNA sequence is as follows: TGTGCCAGCAGCTTAGTAACAGGGACCACTGAAGCTTTCTTT. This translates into CASSLVTGTTEAFF.